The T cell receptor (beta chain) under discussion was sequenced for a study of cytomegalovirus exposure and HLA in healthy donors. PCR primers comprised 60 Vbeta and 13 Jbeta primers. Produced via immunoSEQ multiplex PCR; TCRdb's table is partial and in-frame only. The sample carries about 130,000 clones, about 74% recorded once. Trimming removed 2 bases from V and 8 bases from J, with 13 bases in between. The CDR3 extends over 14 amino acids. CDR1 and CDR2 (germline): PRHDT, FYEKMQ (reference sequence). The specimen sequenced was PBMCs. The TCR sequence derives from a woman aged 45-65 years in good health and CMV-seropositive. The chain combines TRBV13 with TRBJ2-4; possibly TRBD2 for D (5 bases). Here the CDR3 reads CASSLISTGDIQYF. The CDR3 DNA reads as TGTGCCAGCAGCTTAATCAGCACCGGGGACATTCAGTACTTC.